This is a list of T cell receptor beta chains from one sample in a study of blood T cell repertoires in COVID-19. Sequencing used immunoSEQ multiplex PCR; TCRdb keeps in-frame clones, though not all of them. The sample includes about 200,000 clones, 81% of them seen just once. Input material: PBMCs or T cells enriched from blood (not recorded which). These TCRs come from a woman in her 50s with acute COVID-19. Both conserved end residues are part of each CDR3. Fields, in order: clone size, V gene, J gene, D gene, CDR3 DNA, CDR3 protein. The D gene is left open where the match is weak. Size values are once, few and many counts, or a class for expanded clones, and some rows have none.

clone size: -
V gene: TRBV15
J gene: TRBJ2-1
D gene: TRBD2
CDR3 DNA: TGTGCCACCAGCAGAGGCGGACTAGCGGGGTACAATGAGCAGTTCTTC
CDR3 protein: CATSRGGLAGYNEQFF

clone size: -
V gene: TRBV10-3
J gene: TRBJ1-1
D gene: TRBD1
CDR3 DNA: TGTGCCATCAGTGAGCGACAGGGGAACACTGAAGCTTTCTTT
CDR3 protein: CAISERQGNTEAFF

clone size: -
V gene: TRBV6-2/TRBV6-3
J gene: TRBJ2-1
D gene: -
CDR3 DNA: TGTGCCAGCAGTGGCGGGTTCAATGAGCAGTTCTTC
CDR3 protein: CASSGGFNEQFF

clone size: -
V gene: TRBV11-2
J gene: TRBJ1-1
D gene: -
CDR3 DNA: TGTGCCAGCAGCGACCACAGGGTGTTGCACACTGAAGCTTTCTTT
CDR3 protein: CASSDHRVLHTEAFF

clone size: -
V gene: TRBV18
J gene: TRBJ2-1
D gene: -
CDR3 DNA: TGTGCCAGCTCACCACAAAAAACTGGTGGTGAGCAGTTCTTC
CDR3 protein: CASSPQKTGGEQFF

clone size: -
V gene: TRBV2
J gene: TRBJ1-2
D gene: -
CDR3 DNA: TGTGCCAGCACTTACCGGGAAGCTAACTATGGCTACACCTTC
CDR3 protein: CASTYREANYGYTF

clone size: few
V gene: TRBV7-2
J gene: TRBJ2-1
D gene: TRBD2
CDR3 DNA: TGTGCCAGCAGCTTCACGAGTAGCGGGAGCTATGAGCAGTTCTTC
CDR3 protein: CASSFTSSGSYEQFF

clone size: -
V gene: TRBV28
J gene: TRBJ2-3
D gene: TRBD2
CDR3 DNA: TGTGCCAGTAAACTAGCGGGAGGCCGCAATACGCAGTATTTT
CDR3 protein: CASKLAGGRNTQYF

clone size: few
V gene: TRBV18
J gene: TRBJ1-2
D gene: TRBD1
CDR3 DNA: TGTGCCAGCTCACCACGAATTGACAGGGGTTATGGCTACACCTTC
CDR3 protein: CASSPRIDRGYGYTF

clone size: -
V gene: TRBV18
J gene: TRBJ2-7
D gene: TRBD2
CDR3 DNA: TGTGCCAGCTCACCGGGACTAGCGGGACCCTACGAGCAGTACTTC
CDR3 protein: CASSPGLAGPYEQYF

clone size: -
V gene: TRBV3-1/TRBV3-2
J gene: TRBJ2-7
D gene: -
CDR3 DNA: TGTGCCAGCAGCCAACAGGGATCTTACGAGCAGTACTTC
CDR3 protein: CASSQQGSYEQYF

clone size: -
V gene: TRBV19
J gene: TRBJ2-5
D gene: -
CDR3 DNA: TGTGCCAGTAGTATAGGGCCGAGCAGGGAGACCCAGTACTTC
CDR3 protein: CASSIGPSRETQYF

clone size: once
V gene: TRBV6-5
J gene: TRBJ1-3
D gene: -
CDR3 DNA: TGTGCCAGCAGCCCCCTAGGGGCCGGAAACACCATATATTTT
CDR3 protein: CASSPLGAGNTIYF

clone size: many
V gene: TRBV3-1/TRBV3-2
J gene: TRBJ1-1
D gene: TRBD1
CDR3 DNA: TGTGCCAGCAGCCTGGGACAGCTGAACACTGAAGCTTTCTTT
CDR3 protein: CASSLGQLNTEAFF

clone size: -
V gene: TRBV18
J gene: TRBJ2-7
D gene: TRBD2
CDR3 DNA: TGTGCCAGCTCACCGCCCGGGAGGTTCGAGCAGTACTTC
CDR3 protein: CASSPPGRFEQYF

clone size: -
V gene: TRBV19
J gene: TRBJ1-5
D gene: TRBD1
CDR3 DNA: TGTGCCAGTAGGGACCTCGCGGGACAGGTCAATCAGCCCCAGCATTTT
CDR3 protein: CASRDLAGQVNQPQHF

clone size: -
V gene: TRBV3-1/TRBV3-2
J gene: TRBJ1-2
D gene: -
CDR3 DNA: TGTGCCAGCAGCCAAGGGGAGGCCTATGGCTACACCTTC
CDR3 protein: CASSQGEAYGYTF

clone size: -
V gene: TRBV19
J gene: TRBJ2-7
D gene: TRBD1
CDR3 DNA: TGTGCCAGTAGTATTATGGGACAGGGAACCTACGAGCAGTACTTC
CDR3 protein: CASSIMGQGTYEQYF

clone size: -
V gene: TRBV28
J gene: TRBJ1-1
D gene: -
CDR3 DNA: TGTGCCAGCAGTTTACGGGGAATGACTGAAGCTTTCTTT
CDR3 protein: CASSLRGMTEAFF

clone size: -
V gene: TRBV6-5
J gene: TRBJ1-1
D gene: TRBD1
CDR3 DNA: TGTGCCAGCAGAAGACAGGGGGCCACTGAAGCTTTCTTT
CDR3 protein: CASRRQGATEAFF

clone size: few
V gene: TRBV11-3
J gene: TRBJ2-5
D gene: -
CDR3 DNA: TGTGCCAGCAGCTTAGACAGCCAAGAGACCCAGTACTTC
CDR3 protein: CASSLDSQETQYF

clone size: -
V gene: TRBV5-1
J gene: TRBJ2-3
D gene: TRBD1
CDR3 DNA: TGCGCCAGCAGCTTAGGACAGGGTAGACGCTCCGGTACGCAGTATTTT
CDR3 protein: CASSLGQGRRSGTQYF

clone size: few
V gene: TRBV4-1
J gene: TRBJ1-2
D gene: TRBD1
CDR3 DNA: TGCGCCAGCAGCCCGGGACAGGGGGCGTTGGGCTACACCTTC
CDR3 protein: CASSPGQGALGYTF

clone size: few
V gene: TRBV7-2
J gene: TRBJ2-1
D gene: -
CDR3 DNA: TGTGCCAGCAGCTTAGGATGGAGGGATGAGCAGTTCTTC
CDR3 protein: CASSLGWRDEQFF

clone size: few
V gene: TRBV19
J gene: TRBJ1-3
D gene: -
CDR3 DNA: TGTGCCAGCAGGAAGGGGGTTACTGGAAACACCATATATTTT
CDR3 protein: CASRKGVTGNTIYF

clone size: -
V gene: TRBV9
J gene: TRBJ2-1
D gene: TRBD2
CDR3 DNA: TGTGCCAGCAGCAGGGGGACTAGCGGGAGCCATGAGCAGTTCTTC
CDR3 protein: CASSRGTSGSHEQFF

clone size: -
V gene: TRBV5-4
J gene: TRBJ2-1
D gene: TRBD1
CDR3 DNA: TGTGCCAGCAGCAGAGGACAGGTTTACTACAATGAGCAGTTCTTC
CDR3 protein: CASSRGQVYYNEQFF

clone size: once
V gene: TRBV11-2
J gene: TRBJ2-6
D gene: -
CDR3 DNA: TGTGCCAGCAGCTGGACAGCCGCCTTCTCTGGGGCCAACGTCCTGACTTTC
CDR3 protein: CASSWTAAFSGANVLTF

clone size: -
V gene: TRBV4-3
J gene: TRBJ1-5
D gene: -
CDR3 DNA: TGCGCCAGCAGCCAATACCCAGTGGGACAAGGCTTAAATCAGCCCCAGCATTTT
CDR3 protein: CASSQYPVGQGLNQPQHF

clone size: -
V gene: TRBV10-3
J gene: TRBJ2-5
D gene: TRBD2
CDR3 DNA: TGTGCCATCAGTGAACTTCGGCTAGCGGGGGGTTGGGAAGAGACCCAGTACTTC
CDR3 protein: CAISELRLAGGWEETQYF

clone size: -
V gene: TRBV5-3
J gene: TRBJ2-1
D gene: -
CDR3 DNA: TGTGCCAGAATATATCGGCGGGTACCCTACAATGAGCAGTTCTTC
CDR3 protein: CARIYRRVPYNEQFF

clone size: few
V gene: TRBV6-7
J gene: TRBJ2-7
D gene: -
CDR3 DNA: TGTGCCAGCAGTTGCGACACCCCGGGGGCAGGGGGTTACGAGCAGTACTTC
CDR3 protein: CASSCDTPGAGGYEQYF

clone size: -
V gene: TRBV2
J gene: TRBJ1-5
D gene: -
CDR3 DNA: TGTGCCAGCAGTGAGACAGTCAGCCAGCATTTT
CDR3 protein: CASSETVSQHF

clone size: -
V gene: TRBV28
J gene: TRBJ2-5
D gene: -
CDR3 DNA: TGTGCCAGCAGATCCTTCCAGGGATCCCAAGAGACCCAGTACTTC
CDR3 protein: CASRSFQGSQETQYF

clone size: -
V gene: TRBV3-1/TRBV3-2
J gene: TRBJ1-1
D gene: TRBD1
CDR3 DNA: TGTGAGCTCACAGGGACAGCGAACACTGAAGCTTTCTTT
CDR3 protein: CELTGTANTEAFF

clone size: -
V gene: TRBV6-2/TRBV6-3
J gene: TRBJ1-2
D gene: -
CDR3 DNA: TGTGCCAGCAGTACGCTGGGAGGTTTTTATGGCTACACCTTC
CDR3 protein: CASSTLGGFYGYTF

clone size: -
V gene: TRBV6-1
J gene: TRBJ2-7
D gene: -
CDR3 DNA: TGTGCCAGCGGGGACAACTACGAGCAGTACTTC
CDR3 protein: CASGDNYEQYF

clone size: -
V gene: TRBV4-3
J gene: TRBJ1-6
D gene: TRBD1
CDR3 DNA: TGCGCCAGCAGCCAAGGACAGGGTAGCTCCTATAATTCACCCCTCCACTTT
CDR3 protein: CASSQGQGSSYNSPLHF

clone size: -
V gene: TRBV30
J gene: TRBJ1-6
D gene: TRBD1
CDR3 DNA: TGTGCCTGGAAGACAGGGAGGACCCTCCACTTT
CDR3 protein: CAWKTGRTLHF

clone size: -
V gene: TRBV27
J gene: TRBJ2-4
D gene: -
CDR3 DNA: TGTGCCAGCTCCCCCTCAGTAGCCAAAAACATTCAGTACTTC
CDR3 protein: CASSPSVAKNIQYF

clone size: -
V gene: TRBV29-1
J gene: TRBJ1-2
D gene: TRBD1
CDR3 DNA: TGCAGCGCCCCGACAGGGGAGAACTATGGCTACACCTTC
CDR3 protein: CSAPTGENYGYTF

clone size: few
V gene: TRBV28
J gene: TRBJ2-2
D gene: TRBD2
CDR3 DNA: TGTGCCAGCAGGTGGACTAGGACGGCCGGGGAGCTGTTTTTT
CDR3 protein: CASRWTRTAGELFF

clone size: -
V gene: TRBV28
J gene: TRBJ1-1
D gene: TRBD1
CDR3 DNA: TGTGCCAGCAGTACATCGACAGGGGGAGGAAGAAGGTCTGAAGCTTTCTTT
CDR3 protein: CASSTSTGGGRRSEAFF